This T cell receptor (beta chain) appears in the sequencing data of a study of T-cell reconstitution after alpha-beta-depleted transplantation in children. This clonotype was seen ten or more times. It was with unique molecular identifiers that the TCRbeta library was prepared. TCRdb analysed the PCR reads with MiXCR anew, one entry per CDR3 protein. Of around 210,000 distinct CDR3 sequences listed, about 7% are singletons. This CDR3 is 11 amino acids long. Germline V CDR1 and CDR2: SQVTM, ANQGSEA. V lost 2 bases to trimming and J lost 8 bases, with 9 bases between them. The chain has TRBV29-1 and TRBJ1-2; TRBD1 is a possible D gene (5 bases). This specimen was PBMCs, taken before TCRalphabeta/CD19-depleted stem cell transplant. The TCR sequence derives from a boy younger than 10 with acute lymphoblastic leukemia, due to receive a stem cell transplant. The CDR3, as DNA: TGCAGCGTTGAATTGGGGGGAGGCTACACCTTC. It translates to CSVELGGGYTF.